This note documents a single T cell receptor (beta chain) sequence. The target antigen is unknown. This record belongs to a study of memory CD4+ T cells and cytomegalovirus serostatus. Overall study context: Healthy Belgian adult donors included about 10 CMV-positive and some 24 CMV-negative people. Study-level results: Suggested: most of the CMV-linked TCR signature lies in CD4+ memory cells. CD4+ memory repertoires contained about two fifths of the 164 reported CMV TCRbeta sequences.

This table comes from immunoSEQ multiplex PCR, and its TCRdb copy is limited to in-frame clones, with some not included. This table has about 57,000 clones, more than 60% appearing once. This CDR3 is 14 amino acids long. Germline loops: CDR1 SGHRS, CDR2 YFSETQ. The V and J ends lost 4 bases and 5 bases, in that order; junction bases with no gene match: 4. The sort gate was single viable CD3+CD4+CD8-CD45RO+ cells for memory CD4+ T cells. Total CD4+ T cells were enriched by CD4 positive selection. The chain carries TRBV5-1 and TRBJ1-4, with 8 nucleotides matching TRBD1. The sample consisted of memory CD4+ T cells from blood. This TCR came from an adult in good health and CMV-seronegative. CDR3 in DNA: TGCGCCAGCAGCACCGACAGGGGCAATGAAAAACTGTTTTTT. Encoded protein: CASSTDRGNEKLFF.